This TCR beta chain was identified during a study of cytomegalovirus exposure and HLA in healthy donors. Study-wide findings and caveats: DRB1 showed the most TCR associations and HLA-C the fewest in a later analysis, as rates varied by HLA locus. Through in vitro validation, a few CMV-associated chains were shown to be specific for CMV antigens.

60 Vbeta and 13 Jbeta primers were used in PCR. Produced via immunoSEQ multiplex PCR; TCRdb's table is partial and in-frame only. The sample gives about 150,000 clones, approximately 81% of which show up once; roughly 2.5% is in the top ten. V was clipped by 5 bases and J by 5 bases; unmatched bases: 9. The CDR3 loop spans 14 amino acids. CDR1 and CDR2 (germline): SGHAT, FQNNGV. Details on this clone: Its target is not known.

The sequenced sample consisted of PBMCs. The sequence was collected from a boy between 2 and 15 years old in good health and CMV-seronegative. This chain uses TRBV11-2 with TRBJ2-7; TRBD1 agrees at 7 bases. CDR3 in amino acids: CASSLTGSSHEQYF. For the CDR3, the DNA is TGTGCCAGCAGCCTGACAGGGAGTTCCCACGAGCAGTACTTC.